This T cell receptor (beta chain) was sequenced for a study of Ad26.COV2.S vaccination and SARS-CoV-2 variants (dated by TCRdb to about 2021). For context, the study as a whole: Vaccine-arm donors came from COV1001, a multicentre, randomized, double-blind, placebo-controlled phase I-IIa trial of Ad26.COV2.S in healthy adults. The TCR-sequenced set comprised approximately 30 samples: 19 Ad26.COV2.S vaccine recipients, 5 placebo recipients and 8 SARS-CoV-2 convalescent individuals. Ad26.COV2.S was administered intramuscularly at 5 x 10^10 or 1 x 10^11 viral particles, either as a single shot or as two shots given 56 days apart. Investigators did not know the trial group allocation while performing experiments and assessing outcomes. Participants in the trial were split at random into five groups of five each, receiving low-dose or high-dose Ad26.COV2.S once or twice, or else placebo on both occasions. TCRbeta repertoire sequencing was used to assess the specificity and breadth of SARS-CoV-2-reactive T cell receptors after Ad26.COV2.S vaccination. Points the paper makes about the study in general: The authors noted that the TCR breadth and depth analyses may have underestimated total T cell responses. Comparing responses between vaccine doses or regimens was not something the study was powered to do. Spike-specific TCR breadth was higher in Ad26.COV2.S recipients than in placebo recipients (P = 0.0014). Non-spike TCR breadth was comparable between vaccine and placebo recipients, consistent with the vaccine containing only spike. Substantial breadth of spike-specific CD8+ and CD4+ T cell responses was reported after vaccination.

In the paper's terms, the treatment or condition label means: some 19 received Ad26.COV2.S at low or high dose, single or two shots; several received placebo; per-sample allocation not given. Repertoires of vaccine and placebo recipients were sequenced from samples collected on day 63 after the first injection. Cohort 1b enrolled 25 adults aged 18-55 years at a single site in Boston, USA, between 29 July and 7 August 2020. Ad26.COV2.S consisted of a replication-incompetent adenovirus type 26 vector by which a prefusion-stabilized SARS-CoV-2 spike protein from the original Wuhan strain was expressed. Details on this clone: This clone's antigen is unknown. No qualities accompany the bases; no much larger clone lies one base away.

TCRbeta CDR3 regions were sequenced with the immunoSEQ Assay. After extraction, genomic DNA underwent amplification by bias-controlled multiplex PCR, followed by high-throughput sequencing. In the paper's pipeline: To quantify the absolute abundance of every unique TCRbeta CDR3 region, sequences were collapsed and filtered. Usable DNA was measured by amplifying reference genes present in all nucleated cells, and TCRbeta template counts were normalized to that usable DNA to estimate T cell fraction. Repertoire TCRs were annotated as SARS-CoV-2-specific by exact matching of V gene, CDR3 amino acid sequence and J gene to a known reactive TCR set. The reference SARS-CoV-2 TCR set was obtained from MIRA and was filtered for enrichment in COVID-19-positive ImmuneCODE repertoires, whereby public or cross-reactive TCRs were removed. Drawing on the MIRA antigens, annotated TCRs were analysed further at the level of specific ORF or position within ORF. Breadth was defined as the number of annotated unique rearrangements divided by the total number of unique productive rearrangements, and depth was defined as the summed frequency of the annotated unique rearrangements. Two-sided Wilcoxon rank-sum tests were applied when comparing TCR breadth between groups. Not all clones reach the TCRdb copy of this immuneACCESS table, which keeps in-frame sequences only. Checked studies attribute under half of the gap to unresolved V genes and leave the rest unexplained. For V, J and clone size, that table is used; D and trimming come from the DNA. The sample table holds 350,000 to 450,000 clones, of which around 86% were seen once. Clones ranked in the top ten supply around 3.6% of the sample.

Sequencing was performed on peripheral blood, taken in a trial of Ad26.COV2.S vaccine versus placebo. This receptor was obtained from a person aged 18-65 years who received the Ad26.COV2.S COVID-19 vaccine or a placebo.

The CDR3 has the sequence CASSEEVASGGVLDTGELFF. The DNA sequence is as follows: TGTGCCAGCAGTGAAGAGGTTGCTAGCGGGGGAGTCCTGGACACCGGGGAGCTGTTTTTT. The rearranged segments are TRBV6-1 and TRBJ2-2, with 10 middle bases fitting TRBD2. Unmatched junction bases come to 14, with V trimmed by 1 base and J by 3 bases. Inclusive of the bounding cysteine and phenylalanine, the CDR3 is 20 residues long. Only the CDR3 part of the read is kept: 60 bases, read in frame from the first base. For CDR1 and CDR2, the germline V gene lists MNHNS and SASEGT.